This passage covers 3 T cell receptor beta chains from one sample sequenced in a study of blood T cell repertoires in COVID-19. The protocol was immunoSEQ multiplex PCR, while the TCRdb copy is restricted to in-frame clones and leaves out a portion. The sample carries about 110,000 clones, 71% recorded once. Input material: peripheral blood. All receptors derive from a human donor with acute or convalescent COVID-19. The donor label of this sample is uncertain.

This chain uses TRBV19 with TRBJ1-3, with D possibly being TRBD1 (6 bases). Germline V lookup: CDR1 LNHDA, CDR2 SQIVND (reference sequence). V was pared by 7 bases and J by 9 bases, with 28 bases between. This CDR3 spans 17 amino acids. The CDR3 spells CASTAINSGGRGSTIYF. The CDR3, as DNA: TGTGCCAGTACCGCTATCAATTCTGGGGGCCGCGGTAGCACCATATATTTT.

The chain links TRBV18 to TRBJ1-2; TRBD1 matches 7 bases. J gave up 5 bases and V 3 bases, and 9 bases lay outside the gene matches. The CDR3 spans 15 residues. In germline, CDR1 is KGHSH, CDR2 LQKENI. CDR3: CASSPPGQERYGYTF. In DNA form, the CDR3 reads TGTGCCAGCTCACCTCCCGGACAGGAGAGATATGGCTACACCTTC.

The chain recombines TRBV11-2 with TRBJ2-2, with D perhaps matching TRBD1 (5 bases). The germline CDR1 and CDR2 sequences are SGHAT and FQNNGV. The V end was cut by 2 bases, the J end by 2 bases, with 6 bases between. The CDR3 consists of 14 residues. Written as DNA, the CDR3 is TGTGCCAGCAGCTTAACAGGAAACACCGGGGAGCTGTTTTTT. Translated, it gives CASSLTGNTGELFF.